The 20 T cell receptor beta chains below all came from one sample that was sequenced in a study of T cell repertoires in cytomegalovirus infection. MiXCR, run by TCRdb on the reads, gives a single entry per CDR3 protein. The sample consists of 290,000 or so distinct CDR3 sequences, about 23% of them appearing once. Sequenced: PBMCs. These receptors originate from a human donor in good health (CMV status not recorded). Some clones in this sample may be carry-over from other donors' samples.

This clonotype was counted many times. V and J are TRBV7-2 and TRBJ1-1; perhaps TRBD1 as D (6 bases). CDR1 SGHTA and CDR2 FQGNSA come from the germline V gene. Trimming took 1 base from V and 3 from J, leaving 21 bases between them. This CDR3 region has 18 residues. The CDR3 coding sequence is TGTGCCAGCAGCTTAGAGAGTTCACCGGGGGGCGCGGACACTGAAGCTTTCTTT. Protein sequence: CASSLESSPGGADTEAFF. The complete variable domain, with remaining parts taken from reference TRBV7-2 and TRBJ1-1, reads GAGVSQSPSNKVTEKGKDVELRCDPISGHTALYWYRQSLGQGLEFLIYFQGNSAPDKSGLPSDRFSAERTGGSVSTLTIQRTQQEDSAVYLCASSLESSPGGADTEAFFGQGTRLTVV.

The chain joins TRBV7-2 to TRBJ2-7, with 8 bases fitting TRBD2. Germline V gene lookup returns CDR1 SGHTA and CDR2 FQGNSA. There are 16 residues in the CDR3. Losses at the gene ends were 1 base for V and 3 bases for J; bases not matched to a gene: 8. In nucleotides, the CDR3 is TGTGCCAGCAGCTTAGAGGTGCCTAGCGGGTACTACGAGCAGTACTTC. Translation: CASSLEVPSGYYEQYF.

J is TRBJ1-1 and V is TRBV7-2, with a possible D match to TRBD1 (6 bases). The V gene lost 5 bases and the J gene lost 10 bases, with 14 bases spanning the gap. The CDR3 length is 12 residues. Germline-derived CDR1 and CDR2 are SGHTA and FQGNSA. This CDR3 is CASSQGPMTAFF. The CDR3, as DNA: TGTGCCAGCAGCCAGGGGCCTATGACAGCTTTCTTT.

This clonotype was counted between two and nine times. The V and J genes are TRBV7-2 and TRBJ2-5; 7 nucleotides match TRBD2. V lost 6 bases to trimming and J lost 4 bases; unmatched junction nucleotides: 8. Germline CDR1 is SGHTA and CDR2 is FQGNSA. This CDR3 comprises 14 residues. The CDR3 here is CASRRTRGGETQYF. CDR3 nucleotide sequence: TGTGCCAGCAGACGGACTAGAGGAGGAGAGACCCAGTACTTC.

This clonotype was observed a handful of times. This chain connects TRBV20-1 to TRBJ2-2; no definite D call. In germline, CDR1 is DFQATT, CDR2 SNEGSKA (reference sequence). V dropped 1 base and J dropped 7 bases, with 10 bases sitting between them. CDR3 length: 13 residues. DNA of the CDR3: TGCAGTGCTAGAGCTCACTCGGGCGGGGAGCTGTTTTTT. Protein sequence: CSARAHSGGELFF.

This clonotype has a handful of counts. The chain is built from TRBV7-2 and TRBJ2-5; TRBD1 matches at 8 bases. Germline V lookup: CDR1 SGHTA, CDR2 FQGNSA. CDR3 size: 15 residues. After removal of 4 bases from V and 4 bases from J, the junction contained 8 bases not matched to a gene. The CDR3 spells CASSSTDRGVETQYF. The CDR3 DNA follows: TGTGCCAGCAGCTCAACTGACAGGGGAGTAGAGACCCAGTACTTC.

This clonotype appeared a few times. This sequence joins TRBV12-3 or TRBV12-4 and TRBJ2-3; 10 bases line up with TRBD2. This CDR3 region has 14 residues. The trim removed 6 bases at V and 4 bases at J, leaving 4 bases unmatched. CDR3 sequence: CASRLAGLSDTQYF. Here the CDR3 DNA reads TGTGCCAGCAGACTAGCGGGGTTGTCAGATACGCAGTATTTT.

This clonotype was detected a few times. The DNA for the CDR3 is TGTGCCAGCGACACAGGGACGGGTACGCAGTATTTT. Protein: CASDTGTGTQYF. The V gene is TRBV2, the J gene TRBJ2-3; TRBD1 is a possible D gene (6 bases). The germline V gene has CDR1 SNHLY and CDR2 FYNNEI. The V and J ends lost 8 bases and 8 bases respectively, with 14 bases between them. The CDR3 extends over 12 amino acids.

This clonotype came up many times. This sequence joins TRBV7-2 and TRBJ1-2; D gene ambiguous. Germline V lookup: CDR1 SGHTA, CDR2 FQGNSA. Trimming took off 1 base at V and 7 bases at J, with 10 bases between the two ends. This CDR3 is 13 amino acids long. CDR3 amino acids: CASSLGPARGYTF. The DNA for the CDR3 is TGTGCCAGCAGCTTAGGACCCGCGCGTGGCTACACCTTC.

The chain is built from TRBV10-3 and TRBJ2-7; D is unresolved. Germline V gene data show CDR1 as ENHRY and CDR2 as SYGVKD. The CDR3 has 14 residues. Trimming removed 3 bases at V and 0 bases at J, with 9 bases between. The CDR3: CAISEPRVSYEQYF. The DNA of the CDR3 is TGTGCCATCAGTGAACCTAGAGTCTCCTACGAGCAGTACTTC.

The V call is TRBV12-3 or TRBV12-4, the J call TRBJ1-4, with D perhaps TRBD1 (6 bases). The CDR3 is 15 residues long. Between the trimmed V and J ends, which lost 3 bases and 0 bases, there was a span of 8 bases. The CDR3 nucleotides read TGTGCCAGCAGTTTGAGGACAGCAACTAATGAAAAACTGTTTTTT. It translates to CASSLRTATNEKLFF.

V gene TRBV14 combines with J gene TRBJ2-1, with a possible D match to TRBD2 (5 bases). The germline V and J ends were trimmed by 2 bases and 3 bases, with 17 bases remaining between them. The V gene's germline CDR1 is SGHDN and CDR2 FVKESK. This CDR3 is built from 17 residues. DNA of the CDR3: TGTGCCAGCAGCCAAAGCAACGGGAAGTTTTTCTACAATGAGCAGTTCTTC. It translates to CASSQSNGKFFYNEQFF.

The J gene is TRBJ2-2, the V gene TRBV4-3; D remains unclear. This CDR3 region has 15 residues. CDR1 is LGHNA, CDR2 YSLEER, per germline. Trimming stripped 0 bases from V and 6 bases from J, with 11 bases between. The CDR3 loop reads CASSQDLPVPGELFF. The CDR3 DNA is TGCGCCAGCAGCCAAGATCTGCCCGTCCCCGGGGAGCTGTTTTTT.

The chain has TRBV28 and TRBJ1-3; D gene ambiguous. CDR1 MDHEN and CDR2 SYDVKM come from the germline V gene. The CDR3 totals 13 residues. Trimming cost V 9 bases and J 3 bases, with 12 bases left between them. In DNA form, the CDR3 reads TGTGCCAGTACCAGTTGGGTTGGAAACACCATATATTTT. Amino acids: CASTSWVGNTIYF.

This clonotype was recorded many times. The CDR3 region is CASSLDSTHNQPQHF. CDR3 nucleotide sequence: TGTGCCAGCAGCTTAGATTCGACACATAATCAGCCCCAGCATTTT. The chain links TRBV7-2 to TRBJ1-5, with D uncertain. Trimming stripped 1 base from V and 4 bases from J, with 11 bases between. CDR3 size: 15 residues. Germline CDR1 reads SGHTA; CDR2 reads FQGNSA.

The CDR3 DNA reads TGTGCCAGCAGCTTAGACCATTCCTACGAGCAGTACTTC. Its protein product is CASSLDHSYEQYF. This chain connects TRBV7-2 to TRBJ2-7; no definite D call. Germline CDR1 reads SGHTA; CDR2 reads FQGNSA. V lost 1 base to trimming and J lost 1 base, with 5 bases between them. The CDR3 totals 13 residues. The full variable domain, in which reference TRBV7-2 and TRBJ2-7 provide the parts outside the CDR3, is GAGVSQSPSNKVTEKGKDVELRCDPISGHTALYWYRQSLGQGLEFLIYFQGNSAPDKSGLPSDRFSAERTGGSVSTLTIQRTQQEDSAVYLCASSLDHSYEQYFGPGTRLTVT.

The V and J genes are TRBV11-2 and TRBJ2-5; 13 nucleotides match TRBD2. Germline CDR1 and CDR2: SGHAT and FQNNGV. The V gene end was trimmed by 5 bases and the J gene end by 6 bases; junction bases not matched to a gene: 9. This CDR3 has 16 amino acids. The CDR3 loop is CASSAPGTSGVKTQYF. Written as DNA, the CDR3 is TGTGCCAGCAGCGCCCCCGGGACTAGCGGGGTCAAGACCCAGTACTTC.

Concerning this clonotype itself: Germline and junction disagree at one end, which may indicate a read error. This rearrangement joins TRBV29-1 to TRBJ1-2, with D unresolved. The CDR3 has 9 amino acids. Germline V gene data show CDR1 as SQVTM and CDR2 as ANQGSEA. CDR3: CSVDFVHSF. DNA of the CDR3: TGCAGCGTTGACTTTGTCCACTCCTTC.

The gene calls are TRBV28 and TRBJ2-1; D call uncertain. Germline lookup yields CDR1 MDHEN and CDR2 SYDVKM. The CDR3 extends over 10 amino acids. V was cut by 3 bases and J by 8 bases, with 2 bases left in between. This chain's CDR3 is CASSLDEQFF. The CDR3 nucleotides read TGTGCCAGCAGTTTGGATGAGCAGTTCTTC.

In this sample, this clonotype turned up a few times. The chain joins TRBV24-1 to TRBJ1-4; D is perhaps TRBD1 (6 bases). The end of the DNA fits TRBJ2-2 better, so the J call may be wrong. The CDR3 is made up of 13 amino acids. Per germline, CDR1 KGHDR and CDR2 SFDVKD. The CDR3 bases are TGTGCCACCAGTGATCCAGGGGCAGGGGAGCTGTTTTTT. Its translation is CATSDPGAGELFF.